A selection of T cell receptor beta chains follows, all from one sample in a study of metastatic and nonmetastatic thyroid tumors. Through MiXCR, TCRdb re-clonotyped the PCR reads. This sample has 50,000 to 65,000 clones, with about 15% found just once. The sequenced material came from blood. The receptor source for this set is a female donor with papillary thyroid cancer or a benign thyroid nodule (not recorded which). Some clones in this sample may be carry-over from other donors' samples. CDR3s include the opening cysteine and the closing phenylalanine or tryptophan. Fields, in order: clone size, V gene, J gene, D gene, CDR3 protein, CDR3 DNA. A D gene is named only where the DNA matches it firmly. Size is omitted from some rows. Given values are once, few, many or a class for expanded clones.

>.|TRBV6-1|TRBJ2-1|.
CASSNTTSSYNEQFF
TGTGCCAGCAGCAACACTACAAGCTCCTACAATGAGCAGTTCTTC
>.|TRBV9|TRBJ2-7|TRBD2
CASIPGTSGEQYF
TGTGCCAGCATCCCCGGGACTAGCGGCGAGCAGTACTTC
>few|TRBV27|TRBJ1-1|.
CASIPYATGTEAFF
TGTGCCAGCATTCCATATGCGACAGGCACTGAAGCTTTCTTT
>many|TRBV5-5|TRBJ2-7|.
CASSDEWPPAPTEQYF
TGTGCCAGCAGTGATGAGTGGCCTCCTGCACCTACCGAGCAGTACTTC
>many|TRBV28|TRBJ2-3|.
CASTSSLWSSGTDTQYF
TGTGCCAGCACCTCTTCTCTTTGGTCTTCTGGCACAGATACGCAGTATTTT
>few|TRBV24-1|TRBJ2-7|TRBD1
CATSDSGQGAAYEQYF
TGTGCCACCAGTGATTCGGGACAGGGGGCCGCCTACGAGCAGTACTTC
>many|TRBV2|TRBJ2-1|.
CASSEYGDNEQFF
TGTGCCAGCAGTGAATATGGAGACAATGAGCAGTTCTTC
>many|TRBV7-2|TRBJ2-1|.
CASSYNWLAKQFF
TGTGCCAGCAGCTACAATTGGCTAGCGAAGCAGTTCTTC
>many|TRBV28|TRBJ1-2|.
CASSLTGALNYGYTF
TGTGCCAGCAGCCTCACAGGAGCCCTTAACTATGGCTACACCTTC
>many|TRBV19|TRBJ2-1|TRBD2
CASSIRGTSGGGEQFF
TGTGCCAGTAGTATCCGCGGGACTAGCGGAGGGGGTGAGCAGTTCTTC
>many|TRBV9|TRBJ2-7|TRBD1
CASSSGTGGYEQYF
TGTGCCAGCAGTTCCGGGACAGGGGGTTACGAGCAGTACTTC
>many|TRBV12-3/TRBV12-4|TRBJ1-5|.
CASRLQGSYQPQHF
TGTGCCAGCAGGTTGCAGGGATCGTATCAGCCCCAGCATTTT
>many|TRBV18|TRBJ2-7|TRBD1
CASSSRRTGENEQYF
TGTGCCAGCTCATCTCGAAGGACAGGGGAAAACGAGCAGTACTTC
>many|TRBV6-1|TRBJ2-3|TRBD1
CASSKRQGRTDTQYF
TGTGCCAGCAGTAAACGACAGGGGAGGACAGATACGCAGTATTTT